This TCR beta chain comes out of a study of T cells after posttransplantation cyclophosphamide. The study's findings and limits: Recipient CMV seropositivity and CMV reactivation strongly tracked TRB clonality.

Of note for this clone: Antigen: not known. The sample contains more than one DNA sequence encoding this CDR3.

Cyclophosphamide on days +3 and +4 followed busulfan-fludarabine conditioning and a marrow graft. Assay: immunoSEQ multiplex PCR; the TCRdb copy retains only in-frame clones and omits some. The sample lists about 8,000 clones; 75% to 85% were seen once. The sequences come from CD4+ T cells sorted from blood, collected 950 to 1,200 days after allogeneic stem cell transplant with posttransplant cyclophosphamide. The TCR originated in a female patient aged 40 to 50 who received an allogeneic stem cell transplant from a related donor, was CMV-positive, and had no GVHD. The graft donor may have contributed some T cells.

CDR3: CASSFDRQGRARGYTF. The CDR3 region has the DNA TGTGCCAGCAGCTTCGATAGACAGGGGAGGGCTCGTGGCTACACCTTC. This sequence joins TRBV7-6 and TRBJ1-2, with 8 positions matching TRBD1. Per germline, CDR1 SGHVS and CDR2 FNYEAQ. The ends lost 3 bases at V and 7 bases at J; junction bases unmatched: 13. This CDR3 contains 16 residues.